A few counts support the clone carrying this T cell receptor beta chain. TCRdb re-derived calls from the reads in MiXCR, one entry per CDR3 protein. The sample includes about 740,000 distinct CDR3 sequences, roughly 35% seen only once; the top ten take around 3%. V lost 6 bases and J 5 bases, leaving 17 bases between the germline ends. The CDR3 has 15 amino acids. Germline loops: CDR1 MNHEY, CDR2 SVGEGT. The sample belongs to a study of T cell repertoires in cytomegalovirus infection. This clonotype originated in a human donor in good health (CMV status not recorded). Some clones in this sample may be carry-over from other donors' samples. Sequencing was carried out using PBMCs. The V call is TRBV6-2 or TRBV6-3, the J call TRBJ2-1; D is uncertain. CDR3 nucleotide sequence: TGTGCCAGCAGCCCCCGCGCGAGATTAAACAATGAGCAGTTCTTC. This encodes CASSPRARLNNEQFF.